This passage covers 31 T cell receptor beta chains from one sample sequenced in a study of cytomegalovirus exposure and HLA in healthy donors. Primers included in the PCR were 60 Vbeta and 13 Jbeta primers. Sequenced by immunoSEQ multiplex PCR; TCRdb stores in-frame clones only, minus some. The sample records around 220,000 clones, over 65% being singletons. Sequencing was done on a sample of PBMCs. The receptors originated from a man aged 40-50 years in good health and CMV-seronegative.

The chain has TRBV6-4 and TRBJ2-3, with 10 positions matching TRBD1. This CDR3 is built from 15 residues. The junction had 8 bases not matched to a gene; V was cut back by 5 bases and J by 6 bases. CDR1 and CDR2 from the germline V gene are MRHNA and SNTAGT. In nucleotides, the CDR3 is TGTGCCAGCAGTTCGACAGGGGGCCGTTATGATACGCAGTATTTT. Translating it yields CASSSTGGRYDTQYF.

The DNA of the CDR3 is TGTGCCAGCAGGGCGACCGGGACACTTAACACTGAAGCTTTCTTT. As protein: CASRATGTLNTEAFF. The chain uses TRBV6-5 and TRBJ1-1, with D possibly TRBD1 on 6 matching bases. Germline-derived CDR1 and CDR2 are MNHEY and SVGAGI. V was trimmed by 6 bases and J by 2 bases, leaving 16 bases between them. The CDR3 has 15 residues.

The chain combines TRBV9 with TRBJ1-1; 7 bases are shared with TRBD1. The CDR3 extends over 16 amino acids. Germline assignment: CDR1 SGDLS and CDR2 YYNGEE. The V and J ends lost 0 bases and 3 bases, in that order; junction bases with no gene match: 8. CDR3 in amino acids: CASSVGGGARDTEAFF. The DNA for the CDR3 is TGTGCCAGCAGCGTAGGAGGGGGCGCGAGGGACACTGAAGCTTTCTTT.

This clone was detected only a few times. CDR3: CASSSPMGLTEAFF. The CDR3 DNA follows: TGTGCCAGCAGCTCTCCGATGGGACTGACTGAAGCTTTCTTT. The J gene is TRBJ1-1, the V gene TRBV7-2; TRBD1 might be the D (5 bases). The V end was cut by 4 bases, the J end by 5 bases, with 14 bases between. There are 14 residues in the CDR3. Germline-derived CDR1 and CDR2 are SGHTA and FQGNSA.

V gene TRBV5-4 combines with J gene TRBJ2-5; 7 bases line up with TRBD2. Trimming at V came to 4 bases and at J to 5 bases, leaving 2 bases not matched to a gene. CDR3 length: 12 residues. Germline V gene sequence: CDR1 SGHNT, CDR2 YYREEE (reference sequence). CDR3 residues: CASSILAETQYF. CDR3 nucleotide sequence: TGTGCCAGCAGCATACTAGCGGAGACCCAGTACTTC.

CDR3 sequence (DNA): TGTGCCAGCAGCCGCGGGGGACTGTACCAAGAGACCCAGTACTTC. Translating it yields CASSRGGLYQETQYF. V and J are TRBV7-6 and TRBJ2-5; TRBD2 matches at 7 bases. The V gene end was trimmed by 5 bases and the J gene end by 0 bases; junction bases not matched to a gene: 6. The CDR3 runs 15 residues. Germline lookup yields CDR1 SGHVS and CDR2 FNYEAQ.

The V and J genes are TRBV6-5 and TRBJ1-4; the match to TRBD1 covers 9 bases. The CDR3 is 15 residues long. V was clipped by 6 bases and J by 7 bases; unmatched bases: 9. Germline assignment: CDR1 MNHEY and CDR2 SVGAGI. The chain's CDR3 is CASRNQGQGSEKLFF. The CDR3 nucleotides read TGTGCCAGCAGGAACCAAGGACAGGGGAGTGAAAAACTGTTTTTT.

The CDR3 sequence is CASSQDYGRGQGLSYEQYF. CDR3 coding DNA: TGTGCCAGCAGCCAAGATTATGGGAGGGGACAGGGGCTTTCCTACGAGCAGTACTTC. This chain connects TRBV4-2 to TRBJ2-5, with 10 bases fitting TRBD1. With the DNA end fitting TRBJ2-7 better, the J assignment may be wrong. Germline CDR1 reads LGHNA; CDR2 reads YNFKEQ. The CDR3 covers 19 residues.

The chain is built from TRBV30 and TRBJ1-3; D is ambiguous. Germline V gene sequence: CDR1 GTSNPN, CDR2 SVGIG (reference sequence). The length of the CDR3 is 15 residues. V dropped 1 base and J dropped 0 bases, with 10 bases sitting between them. The CDR3 DNA reads TGTGCCTGGAGTGGGGCAGTATTCTCTGGAAACACCATATATTTT. Protein sequence: CAWSGAVFSGNTIYF.

The V gene is TRBV10-3, the J gene TRBJ2-7; a weak D match, TRBD2 (5 bases). This CDR3 has 11 amino acids. Germline lookup yields CDR1 ENHRY and CDR2 SYGVKD. Trimming took off 11 bases at V and 4 bases at J, with 12 bases between the two ends. CDR3 protein: CASSDSYEQYF. CDR3 DNA: TGTGCCTCCTCGGACTCTTACGAGCAGTACTTC.

This chain uses TRBV12-5 with TRBJ2-7; 7 bases match TRBD1. The V gene end was trimmed by 7 bases and the J gene end by 4 bases; junction bases not matched to a gene: 10. CDR3 length: 14 amino acids. The germline V gene has CDR1 LGHNT and CDR2 FRNRAP. The CDR3 region has the DNA TGTGCTAGTGCCTCTGGACAGGATCAATACGAGCAGTACTTC. Its protein product is CASASGQDQYEQYF.

This chain uses TRBV7-6 with TRBJ2-3; D call uncertain. The germline CDR1 and CDR2 sequences are SGHVS and FNYEAQ. The CDR3 covers 14 residues. The germline V and J ends were trimmed by 2 bases and 5 bases, with 11 bases remaining between them. The CDR3 protein is CASSLRVELDTQYF. DNA for the CDR3: TGTGCCAGCAGCTTACGGGTAGAGTTAGATACGCAGTATTTT.

The chain uses TRBV6-6 and TRBJ1-5; a weak D match, TRBD1 (6 bases). Germline CDR1 and CDR2: MNHNY and SVGAGI (reference sequence). The V end was cut by 1 base, the J end by 7 bases, with 14 bases between. The CDR3 has 15 residues. The CDR3 coding sequence is TGTGCCAGCAGTTACTGGGGGCGTATGGCCCAGCCCCAGCATTTT. Residues: CASSYWGRMAQPQHF.

Only one count was recorded for this clone. V usage is TRBV6-5 and J usage is TRBJ1-3; D not certain. V lost 0 bases and J lost 1, with 10 bases in between. The germline V gene encodes CDR1 MNHEY and CDR2 SVGAGI. The CDR3 spans 16 residues. The CDR3 region is CASSYSQASSGNTIYF. Written as DNA, the CDR3 is TGTGCCAGCAGTTACTCGCAAGCTTCTTCTGGAAACACCATATATTTT.

This sequence joins TRBV7-3 and TRBJ2-1, with 7 bases fitting TRBD2. CDR3 length: 16 amino acids. Germline loops: CDR1 SGHTA, CDR2 FQGTGA. V lost 4 bases, J lost 3 bases, and 9 bases stayed unmatched. The DNA for the CDR3 is TGTGCCAGCAGCTCTTTTGGGGGGGATTACTACAATGAGCAGTTCTTC. Its protein is CASSSFGGDYYNEQFF.

This clone was detected only a few times. The rearrangement links TRBV19 to TRBJ1-3; no clear D gene. The V end lost 3 bases, the J end lost 4 bases, and 13 bases lay between the germline ends. The V gene's germline CDR1 is LNHDA and CDR2 SQIVND (reference sequence). This CDR3 comprises 15 residues. The CDR3, as DNA: TGTGCCAGTAGTATCTGGGCCCCGGCAGGAAACACCATATATTTT. Translated: CASSIWAPAGNTIYF.

The rearrangement joins TRBV7-2 to TRBJ2-2; possibly TRBD2 for D (5 bases). The V and J ends lost 6 bases and 0 bases respectively, with 14 bases between them. The germline CDR1 and CDR2 sequences are SGHTA and FQGNSA. The CDR3 has 16 residues. The chain's CDR3 is CASSPPEAANTGELFF. For the CDR3, the DNA is TGTGCCAGCAGTCCCCCCGAAGCGGCGAACACCGGGGAGCTGTTTTTT.

The chain employs TRBV14 and TRBJ2-1, with D tentatively TRBD2 (6 bases). Trimming stripped 0 bases from V and 2 bases from J, with 14 bases between. This CDR3 region has 17 residues. Germline V lookup: CDR1 SGHDN, CDR2 FVKESK. The CDR3 nucleotides are TGTGCCAGCAGCCAAGATTACGGACTACTTACCTACAATGAGCAGTTCTTC. This encodes CASSQDYGLLTYNEQFF.

This clone came up once. V and J are TRBV25-1 and TRBJ2-1; no clear D gene. The V end was cut by 4 bases, the J end by 4 bases, with 14 bases between. This CDR3 region has 15 residues. Per germline, CDR1 MGHDK and CDR2 SYGVNS. The CDR3 sequence: CASSAHDTCYNEQFF. The CDR3 DNA follows: TGTGCCAGCAGTGCTCATGACACCTGTTACAATGAGCAGTTCTTC.

V is TRBV2 and J is TRBJ2-5; 9 bases map to TRBD1. The CDR3 is 15 amino acids. Germline-derived CDR1 and CDR2 are SNHLY and FYNNEI. Unmatched junction bases numbered 7, after V lost 3 bases and J lost 5 bases. This CDR3 reads CASSDPGQGWETQYF. Here the CDR3 DNA reads TGTGCCAGCAGTGACCCGGGACAGGGTTGGGAGACCCAGTACTTC.

This clone was observed a handful of times. V gene TRBV9 combines with J gene TRBJ1-1; weak D call: TRBD1 (6 bases). Germline V lookup: CDR1 SGDLS, CDR2 YYNGEE. The CDR3 totals 14 residues. The V gene lost 3 bases and the J gene lost 0 bases, with 9 bases spanning the gap. The chain's CDR3 is CASSAGEVNTEAFF. Here the CDR3 DNA reads TGTGCCAGCAGCGCAGGGGAAGTGAACACTGAAGCTTTCTTT.

Remarks on this clone: Within the sample, other DNA sequences also encode this same CDR3. V usage is TRBV7-9 and J usage is TRBJ2-7; 7 bases agree with TRBD1. Trimming at V came to 5 bases and at J to 7 bases, leaving 14 bases not matched to a gene. In germline, CDR1 is SEHNR, CDR2 FQNEAQ (reference sequence). This CDR3 is built from 15 residues. The CDR3 reads CASSAQTGSGLEQYF. The CDR3 bases are TGTGCCAGCAGCGCGCAGACAGGGTCGGGGCTAGAGCAGTACTTC.

This clone was detected a few times. V and J are TRBV4-2 and TRBJ2-7; a possible D gene is TRBD2 (5 bases). Germline values: CDR1 LGHNA, CDR2 YNFKEQ. The CDR3 runs to 14 residues. V was trimmed by 1 base and J by 4 bases, leaving 11 bases between them. The DNA of the CDR3 is TGTGCCAGCAGCCAAGGGCCGGGGAAGTACGAGCAGTACTTC. This sequence encodes CASSQGPGKYEQYF.

The CDR3 is CASSQDIRGANIQYF. Here the CDR3 DNA reads TGCGCCAGCAGCCAAGATATCAGGGGCGCAAACATTCAGTACTTC. This chain links TRBV4-3 with TRBJ2-4, with D possibly being TRBD1 (6 bases). The CDR3 length is 15 residues. Germline V gene lookup returns CDR1 LGHNA and CDR2 YSLEER. V was trimmed by 0 bases and J by 6 bases, leaving 12 bases between them.

The chain uses TRBV13 and TRBJ2-7, with 8 bases identical to TRBD1. V dropped 4 bases and J dropped 0; count of bases not matched to a gene: 2. This CDR3 contains 14 residues. Germline CDR1 PRHDT, CDR2 FYEKMQ (reference sequence). The CDR3 DNA is TGTGCCAGCAGCTCGACAGGGGCCTCCTACGAGCAGTACTTC. Amino acids: CASSSTGASYEQYF. Full variable domain (outside the CDR3, taken from reference TRBV13 and TRBJ2-7): AAGVIQSPRHLIKEKRETATLKCYPIPRHDTVYWYQQGPGQDPQFLISFYEKMQSDKGSIPDRFSAQQFSDYHSELNMSSLELGDSALYFCASSSTGASYEQYFGPGTRLTVT.

This clone is a singleton in its sample. The chain has TRBV14 and TRBJ2-3; a possible D gene is TRBD1 (7 bases). Germline V gene data show CDR1 as SGHDN and CDR2 as FVKESK. V was shortened by 0 bases and J by 6 bases, with 19 bases between the two germline ends. The CDR3 covers 17 residues. Here the CDR3 DNA reads TGTGCCAGCAGCCAAGATCCGCCCGCCAGGGGGGATGATACGCAGTATTTT. As protein: CASSQDPPARGDDTQYF.

This chain joins TRBV4-2 and TRBJ2-2; D is undetermined. This CDR3 comprises 15 residues. V was cut by 3 bases and J by 4 bases, with 12 bases left in between. CDR1 and CDR2 (germline): LGHNA, YNFKEQ. This CDR3 is CASSQVLVGTGELFF. DNA of the CDR3: TGTGCCAGCAGCCAGGTTCTAGTGGGCACCGGGGAGCTGTTTTTT.

The chain carries TRBV9 and TRBJ1-5, with D possibly being TRBD1 (5 bases). The CDR3 spans 14 residues. Trimming took off 3 bases at V and 6 bases at J, with 13 bases between the two ends. Germline V CDR1 and CDR2: SGDLS, YYNGEE. The CDR3 region has the DNA TGTGCCAGCAGCGAGGGGATCCCGTCTCAGCCCCAGCATTTT. This codes for CASSEGIPSQPQHF.

The V gene is TRBV6-5, the J gene TRBJ2-5; D unclear. Trimming removed 6 bases at V and 3 bases at J, with 14 bases between. The CDR3 has 14 residues. CDR1 is MNHEY and CDR2 is SVGAGI in the germline V gene. CDR3 in DNA: TGTGCCAGCAGCATGCCTTGGCCTGAAGAGACCCAGTACTTC. Protein: CASSMPWPEETQYF.

The chain has TRBV19 and TRBJ2-7; TRBD1 matches at 7 bases. V shed 3 bases and J 5 bases; nucleotides not matched to a gene: 7. Germline V gives CDR1 LNHDA, CDR2 SQIVND (reference sequence). The CDR3 has 14 amino acids. The DNA of the CDR3 is TGTGCCAGTAGTATCTATGACAGGGCCCACGAGCAGTACTTC. Protein sequence: CASSIYDRAHEQYF.

The chain combines TRBV7-2 with TRBJ2-1, with a tentative D call TRBD2 (6 bases). The CDR3 sequence is 15 residues long. The V gene's germline CDR1 is SGHTA and CDR2 FQGNSA. Between the trimmed V and J ends, which lost 0 bases and 6 bases, there was a span of 12 bases. Written as DNA, the CDR3 is TGTGCCAGCAGCTTAGCGGCGGGGCGTTCCAATGAGCAGTTCTTC. This sequence encodes CASSLAAGRSNEQFF.